Listed below are T cell receptor beta chains from one sample, sequenced in a study of glioma-infiltrating T cells after dendritic cell vaccination. Here immunoSEQ multiplex PCR was the method, and the copy in TCRdb shows in-frame clones only, minus some. The table records approximately 84,000 clones, over 75% of them present only once. The source was blood, collected before dendritic cell vaccination. The receptors stem from a human donor with glioblastoma. The CDR3 runs from the conserved cysteine through the conserved F or W. D genes are given only for firm matches. Only part of the rows carry a size: once, few, many, or a class if the clone is expanded.

>-|-|TRBV9|TRBJ1-2
TGTGCCAGCAGCGTAGCTAGTGGCAGTAACTATGGCTACACCTTC
CASSVASGSNYGYTF
>TRBD2|-|TRBV6-1|TRBJ2-4
TGTGCCAGCAGTGAACTAGCGGGGGGGCTAAACATTCAGTACTTC
CASSELAGGLNIQYF
>TRBD1|-|TRBV29-1|TRBJ2-7
TGCAGCGTGGGACAGGGGGCTGAGTACGAGCAGTACTTC
CSVGQGAEYEQYF
>-|-|TRBV5-5|TRBJ2-1
TGTGCCAGCAGCCGGGAGCCTCAACGTTACAATGGGCAGTTCTTC
CASSREPQRYNGQFF
>-|-|TRBV7-6|TRBJ2-1
TGTGCCAGCAGCTTAGATCTGGGGGGAGCTGACAATGAGCAGTTCTTC
CASSLDLGGADNEQFF
>-|-|TRBV5-1|TRBJ1-2
TGCGCCAGCAGCTCCCTCCGGGGGACGAACTATGGCTACACCTTC
CASSSLRGTNYGYTF
>-|-|TRBV5-1|TRBJ1-2
TGCGCCAGCAGCTTAACGGTGCAGGGAACTAACTATGGCTACACCTTC
CASSLTVQGTNYGYTF
>TRBD1|few|TRBV28|TRBJ1-4
TGTGCCAGCAGTTCGCGACAGGGGGCCCGGGCACTTTTT
CASSSRQGARALF
>TRBD1|-|TRBV6-1|TRBJ1-2
TGTGCCAGCAGTTCACGGACAGGGGCAGGGTATGGCTACACCTTC
CASSSRTGAGYGYTF
>-|-|TRBV18|TRBJ2-2
TGTGCCAGCTCACCACCGCAGGGCGTCACCGGGGAGCTGTTTTTT
CASSPPQGVTGELFF
>-|-|TRBV28|TRBJ2-7
TGTGCCAGCAGTTTAGTCTATTCAAATGTATACGAGCAGTACTTC
CASSLVYSNVYEQYF
>TRBD1|-|TRBV7-2|TRBJ1-2
TGTGCCAGCAGCCTAGGTACAGGGGGTATTGGCTACACCTTC
CASSLGTGGIGYTF
>-|-|TRBV9|TRBJ2-5
TGTGCCAGCAGCGTAGGGGAAGGGGAGGTCCAAGAGACCCAGTACTTC
CASSVGEGEVQETQYF
>TRBD2|few|TRBV7-8|TRBJ2-7
TGTGCCAGCAGCATTCCAAAACTAGCCGGGACTAGGAAGTACTTC
CASSIPKLAGTRKYF
>-|once|TRBV6-4|TRBJ2-3
TGTGCCAGCAGTGAGCGGGGGCCCACAGATACGCAGTATTTT
CASSERGPTDTQYF
>-|-|TRBV5-6|TRBJ1-3
TGTGCCAGCAGCTTGTTGCGGGGACGCTCTGGAAACACCATATATTTT
CASSLLRGRSGNTIYF
>-|-|TRBV19|TRBJ1-4
TGTGCCAGTAGCAGGGGCGGTGTTGAAAAACTGTTTTTT
CASSRGGVEKLFF
>-|-|TRBV6-5|TRBJ1-5
TGTGCCAGCAGTTACTCGGCAGGGGATGGCAATCAGCCCCAGCATTTT
CASSYSAGDGNQPQHF
>-|-|TRBV7-3|TRBJ2-7
TGTGCCAGCAGCTTAACAGGACAGAGGGGATACGAGCAGTACTTC
CASSLTGQRGYEQYF
>-|once|TRBV7-9|TRBJ1-2
TGTGCCAGCAGTCCGGACAGTGGCTACACCTTC
CASSPDSGYTF
>TRBD1|-|TRBV5-6|TRBJ1-1
TGTGCCAGCAGAAAGGACAGGGAAAGGAGCGACACTGAAGCTTTCTTT
CASRKDRERSDTEAFF
>-|-|TRBV4-1|TRBJ1-5
TGCGCCAGCAGCCAAGAGGGGGCCTGGCAGCCCCAGCATTTT
CASSQEGAWQPQHF
>TRBD1|-|TRBV7-6|TRBJ1-3
TGTGCCAGCAGCTCCCTTATGGGGACAGACGGAAACACCATATATTTT
CASSSLMGTDGNTIYF
>TRBD2|-|TRBV7-2|TRBJ2-1
TGTGCCAGCAGCCCTACTAGCGGGAGATTGGACAATGAGCAGTTCTTC
CASSPTSGRLDNEQFF
>-|-|TRBV21-1|TRBJ2-7
TGTGCCAGCAGCAATCTGGCGATGACTAGCGGGAGGAACGAGCAGTACTTC
CASSNLAMTSGRNEQYF
>-|-|TRBV29-1|TRBJ1-1
TGCAGCGTTGAAATAAACACTGAAGCTTTCTTT
CSVEINTEAFF
>-|-|TRBV6-1|TRBJ2-5
TGTGCCAGTGGACTTGGAGGAGAGACCCAGTACTTC
CASGLGGETQYF
>-|-|TRBV28|TRBJ1-2
TGTGCCAGCAGTTTGAGGAACTATGGCTACACCTTC
CASSLRNYGYTF
>-|-|TRBV5-4|TRBJ2-2
TGTGCCAGCAGCTTCGGACAGACCGGGGAGCTGTTTTTT
CASSFGQTGELFF
>-|-|TRBV19|TRBJ1-1
TGTGCCAGTAGTCCTATTGACAGCTTAATAATGAACACTGAAGCTTTCTTT
CASSPIDSLIMNTEAFF
>TRBD1|-|TRBV12-5|TRBJ1-1
TGTGCTAGTGGTTTGGTCCCTACTGACAGGGGGCGCTGGACTGAAGCTTTCTTT
CASGLVPTDRGRWTEAFF
>-|-|TRBV5-4|TRBJ1-2
TGTGCCAGCAGCTTGGCCGACCCAGGGAACTATGGCTACACCTTC
CASSLADPGNYGYTF
>-|-|TRBV2|TRBJ1-2
TGTGCCAGCACCCCAGGCCTGGACTATGGCTACACCTTC
CASTPGLDYGYTF
>-|-|TRBV5-1|TRBJ2-3
TGCGCCAGCAGCTGGACCCGGGGTTCCCCAGATACGCAGTATTTT
CASSWTRGSPDTQYF
>TRBD1|-|TRBV18|TRBJ2-7
TGTGCCAGCTCGGATACAGGGGGTATCTACGAGCAGTACTTC
CASSDTGGIYEQYF
>-|-|TRBV5-8|TRBJ1-1
TGTGCCAGCACCGTTGCCGGGGGGGCCCGTACTGAAGCTTTCTTT
CASTVAGGARTEAFF
>TRBD2|-|TRBV7-9|TRBJ2-1
TGTGCCAGCAGCTTAGTGGGGCCGGGGAGGGATGAGCAGTTCTTC
CASSLVGPGRDEQFF
>-|-|TRBV5-1|TRBJ2-3
TGCGCCAGCAGCTTGAGTTGGATAGCCACAGATACGCAGTATTTT
CASSLSWIATDTQYF
>TRBD1|once|TRBV29-1|TRBJ2-7
TGCAGCGTGGGGGAGGGACAGGGGTTCTCCTACGAGCAGTACTTC
CSVGEGQGFSYEQYF
>-|once|TRBV30|TRBJ2-1
TGTGCCTGGAGTCGGGTTGGCTCCTACAATGAGCAGTTCTTC
CAWSRVGSYNEQFF